The clone carrying this T cell receptor beta chain occurred once. This sample is part of a study of blood T cell repertoires in COVID-19. As for the study in general: Acute-phase and convalescent COVID-19 samples originated in the United States, Italy and Spain.

This CDR3 has 15 amino acids. Per germline, CDR1 LNHDA and CDR2 SQIVND (reference sequence). V was pared by 9 bases and J by 3 bases, with 14 bases of the junction left unmatched. The authors' processing: Nucleated cell number was recorded as an estimate derived from reference gene primer amplification. This table comes from immunoSEQ multiplex PCR, and its TCRdb copy is limited to in-frame clones, with some not included. The DNA gave D and trimming, while V, J and clone size come from that table. The data contain about 340,000 clones, 65% to 90% of them singletons. The sequenced sample consisted of PBMCs or T cells enriched from blood (not recorded which). The clonotype was recovered from a woman between 35 and 50 years old with acute COVID-19. The chain couples TRBV19 to TRBJ2-7, with 7 bases matching TRBD2. The CDR3 DNA follows: TGTGCCAGACCAACCGCCGGGACTACCTGCTACGAGCAGTACTTC. It is translated as CARPTAGTTCYEQYF.